This TCR beta chain originates from a study of T-cell reconstitution after alpha-beta-depleted transplantation in children. In this sample, this clonotype turned up many times. Its antigen is still unknown. Findings and limits, study-wide: Expanded graft clones numbering several hundred reportedly gave rise to alpha-beta T cells about two months after transplant. Some patients owed their high day-60 TCRbeta diversity to surviving recipient T cells and thymic progenitors. T-cell numbers and diversity, one year after transplant, stemmed largely from T cells that were newly produced.

V lost 4 bases and J lost 1, with 14 bases in between. The germline V gene has CDR1 DFQATT and CDR2 SNEGSKA (reference sequence). The CDR3 length is 14 residues. The TCRbeta library incorporated unique molecular identifiers. MiXCR, applied by TCRdb to the PCR reads, yields one record per CDR3 protein. This table has approximately 70,000 distinct CDR3 sequences, roughly 4.9% appearing once. The chain links TRBV20-1 to TRBJ2-7; TRBD1 might be the D (5 bases). The clonotype was recovered from a boy less than two years old who had a stem cell transplant for acute myeloid leukemia, so the T cells may come from the graft donor. The specimen was PBMCs, mostly from graft donor cells, collected 180 days after TCRalphabeta/CD19-depleted stem cell transplant. CDR3 region: CSATGPGFSYEQYV. In DNA, the CDR3 is TGCAGTGCTACAGGGCCGGGTTTTTCCTACGAGCAGTACGTC.